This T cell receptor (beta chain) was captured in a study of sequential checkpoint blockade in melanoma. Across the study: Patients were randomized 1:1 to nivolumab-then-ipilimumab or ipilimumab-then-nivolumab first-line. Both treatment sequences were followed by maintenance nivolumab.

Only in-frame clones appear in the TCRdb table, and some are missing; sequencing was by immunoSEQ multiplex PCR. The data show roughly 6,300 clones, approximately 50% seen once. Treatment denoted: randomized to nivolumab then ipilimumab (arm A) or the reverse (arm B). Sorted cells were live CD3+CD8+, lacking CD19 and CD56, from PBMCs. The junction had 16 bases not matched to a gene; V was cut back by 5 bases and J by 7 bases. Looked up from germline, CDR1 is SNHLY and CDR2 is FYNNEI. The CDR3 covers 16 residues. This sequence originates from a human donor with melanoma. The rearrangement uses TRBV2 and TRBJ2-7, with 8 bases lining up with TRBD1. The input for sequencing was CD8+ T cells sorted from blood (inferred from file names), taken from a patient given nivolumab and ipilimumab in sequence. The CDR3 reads CASSSLRDRTRGEQYF. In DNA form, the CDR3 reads TGTGCCAGCAGTTCCCTTAGGGACAGGACCAGGGGGGAGCAGTACTTC.